Listed below are T cell receptor beta chains from one sample, sequenced in a study of T cells in Graves' hyperthyroidism and ophthalmopathy. TCRdb fed the multiplex PCR reads into MiXCR, producing one record per CDR3 protein. In the table there are hundreds of thousands of distinct CDR3 sequences, 22% of which are singletons. Material: blood. The receptor set was obtained from a man aged 30 to 45 with Graves' ophthalmopathy. Both conserved end residues are part of each CDR3. Fields, in order: CDR3 DNA, CDR3 protein, clone size, D gene, J gene, V gene. The D gene is left open where the match is weak. Clone sizes are given selectively: once, few, many, or a class where the clone is expanded.

TGCGCCAGCAGCTTGGGTCTAGCGATGACAGATACGCAGTATTTT,CASSLGLAMTDTQYF,many,NA,TRBJ2-3,TRBV5-1
TGCGCCAGCAGCCCCGATTTCGGCTTGGGCGAGCAGTACTTC,CASSPDFGLGEQYF,NA,NA,TRBJ2-7,TRBV5-1
TGCGCCAGCAGCTTGGATCGGGAGGCCTCCTACGAGCAGTACTTC,CASSLDREASYEQYF,many,TRBD2,TRBJ2-7,TRBV5-1
TGTGCCAGCAGACAGACGAACACTGAAGCTTTCTTT,CASRQTNTEAFF,few,NA,TRBJ1-1,TRBV6-1
TGTGCCAGCAGCTTCTCTAGCGGGAGGGCCCGAGCCTACGAGCAGTACTTC,CASSFSSGRARAYEQYF,NA,TRBD2,TRBJ2-7,TRBV11-3
TGCAGTGCTGAGGACCCGAACACCGGGGAGCTGTTTTTT,CSAEDPNTGELFF,NA,NA,TRBJ2-2,TRBV20-1
TGCAGTGCTAGAGACCTAATGAGGACAGGGGATACTGAAGCTTTCTTT,CSARDLMRTGDTEAFF,many,TRBD1,TRBJ1-1,TRBV20-1
TGTGCCAGCAGTCCGGGACTAGCGGGCCCAGGGTTGGAGACCCAGTACTTC,CASSPGLAGPGLETQYF,NA,TRBD2,TRBJ2-5,TRBV28
TGCGCCAGCAGCAACGTACAGAGTATGAACACTGAAGCTTTCTTT,CASSNVQSMNTEAFF,many,NA,TRBJ1-1,TRBV5-1
TGCAGTGCTAGAGATGGGAGGGGCTCCCGCGAGCAGTACTTC,CSARDGRGSREQYF,NA,TRBD2,TRBJ2-7,TRBV20-1
TGTGCCAGCAGCCTCGGGGTAGCGGGACACACAGATACGCAGTATTTT,CASSLGVAGHTDTQYF,few,TRBD2,TRBJ2-3,TRBV28
TGTGCCATCAGTTCCAGTTTGGGGGGGCCCCAGCATTTT,CAISSSLGGPQHF,NA,NA,TRBJ1-5,TRBV10-3
TGCAGTGCAAGGAGACTAGCGGGAATGAACACCGGGGAGCTGGTTTTT,CSARRLAGMNTGELVF,few,TRBD2,TRBJ2-2,TRBV20-1
TGCGCCAGCAGCTTCGCGACCGAGTTTGGCTTATCCATGAACACTGAAGCTTTCTTT,CASSFATEFGLSMNTEAFF,many,NA,TRBJ1-1,TRBV5-1
TGTGCCGCCTGGGCAGGGGAAAATTCACCCCTCCACTTT,CAAWAGENSPLHF,NA,NA,TRBJ1-6,TRBV28
TGTGCCAGCACCGGGGGATCCCCTCCCTACGAGCAGTACTTC,CASTGGSPPYEQYF,few,NA,TRBJ2-7,TRBV2
TGTGCCACCAGTGACTCCGACAGGCGAACCCAGTACTTC,CATSDSDRRTQYF,few,NA,TRBJ2-5,TRBV24-1
TGTGCTAGTGGTGTGGGGGGGGGGGGGGCGAGGAATCAGCCCCAGCATTTT,CASGVGGGGARNQPQHF,NA,NA,TRBJ1-5,TRBV12-5
TGTGCCAGCAGTTACTTACTAGCGGGAGACAGAGATACGCAGTATTTT,CASSYLLAGDRDTQYF,NA,TRBD2,TRBJ2-3,TRBV6-2/TRBV6-3
TGTGCCAGCAGCCCCGGGGGGGTCTCCTATAATTCACCCCTCCACTTT,CASSPGGVSYNSPLHF,few,NA,TRBJ1-6,TRBV28
TGTGCCAGCAGCTTACCCTGGGGGGGGCCGGACCCCACAGATACGCAGTATTTT,CASSLPWGGPDPTDTQYF,many,NA,TRBJ2-3,TRBV11-3
TGTGCCAGCAGCTCTTTAGCGGGACCGTCCTACAATGAGCAGTTCTTC,CASSSLAGPSYNEQFF,NA,TRBD2,TRBJ2-1,TRBV15
TGTGCCAGCAGTTACGAGCGTTTGAGCGTCGCTTTCTTT,CASSYERLSVAFF,NA,NA,TRBJ1-1,TRBV6-5
TGTGCCAGCAGCCCAGGGGGCGCAGGCAATCAGCCCCAGCATTTT,CASSPGGAGNQPQHF,many,TRBD1,TRBJ1-5,TRBV11-2
TGCAGTGCTAGTGGGGGAATTGGGTCCTACAATGAGCAGTTCTTC,CSASGGIGSYNEQFF,NA,NA,TRBJ2-1,TRBV20-1
TGTGCCAGCAGTTTATGGGGAAGGGACCGGTCCTACGAGCAGTACTTC,CASSLWGRDRSYEQYF,NA,NA,TRBJ2-7,TRBV28
TGTGCCAGCAGTCCCCGGACAGGGGTGGGGGAAAAACTGTTTTTT,CASSPRTGVGEKLFF,many,TRBD1,TRBJ1-4,TRBV12-3/TRBV12-4
TGTGCCAGCAGCTTGAGGCGGACCTACGAGCAGTACTTC,CASSLRRTYEQYF,few,NA,TRBJ2-7,TRBV5-6
TGTGCCAGCAGCTTGACAGGGGGCGACTGGGATGAGCAGTTCTTC,CASSLTGGDWDEQFF,many,TRBD1,TRBJ2-1,TRBV11-3
TGTGCCAGTAGTATAGGCTCTAGCGGGAACAATGAGCAGTTCTTC,CASSIGSSGNNEQFF,NA,TRBD2,TRBJ2-1,TRBV19
TGCGCCAGCAGCTTCACAAGATTTTACGAGCAGTACTTC,CASSFTRFYEQYF,few,NA,TRBJ2-7,TRBV5-1
TGCAGTGCTAGCCGACCACAGTGGGAGACCCAGTACTTC,CSASRPQWETQYF,many,NA,TRBJ2-5,TRBV20-1
TGTGCCAGCAGCCGAGGACAGGGGAATACCTACGAGCAGTACTTC,CASSRGQGNTYEQYF,NA,TRBD1,TRBJ2-7,TRBV12-3/TRBV12-4
TGTGCCATCAGTGTGGGGACAGATAATCAGTCCCAGCATTTT,CAISVGTDNQSQHF,NA,TRBD1,TRBJ1-5,TRBV10-3
TGTGCCAGCAACTCCGGGAGGTTGGATGAGCAGTTCTTC,CASNSGRLDEQFF,many,TRBD2,TRBJ2-1,TRBV12-3/TRBV12-4
TGTGCCAGCGGAGTAGTGCCGGGGGGAGAGACCCAGTACTTC,CASGVVPGGETQYF,few,TRBD2,TRBJ2-5,TRBV6-1
TGTGCCAGCTCACCACCGTGGGGTGGGACCCAGTACTTC,CASSPPWGGTQYF,once,NA,TRBJ2-5,TRBV18
TGTGCCAGCAGTTTTAGTGCAATATCCTACGAGCAGTACTTC,CASSFSAISYEQYF,NA,NA,TRBJ2-7,TRBV28
TGCAGTGCCCGGCGTACAGATACGCAGTATTTT,CSARRTDTQYF,few,NA,TRBJ2-3,TRBV20-1
TGTGCCAGCAGTTTGATTGCATGGGACATTCAGTACTTC,CASSLIAWDIQYF,few,NA,TRBJ2-4,TRBV12-3/TRBV12-4